The clone carrying this TCR beta chain has at least ten counts. Its specificity is not known. This sample was taken from a study of CD8 T cells in ankylosing spondylitis. General study results and limits: Some of the motif variants had earlier been found in reactive arthritis patients' fluid and blood. Within ankylosing spondylitis blood, a TCR beta motif made up of seven or eight highly homologous variants appeared to be characteristic.

V shed 0 bases and J shed 1 base, with 15 bases lying between them. This CDR3 has 17 amino acids. Germline-derived CDR1 and CDR2 are LGHNA and YSLEER. The authors made TCR beta libraries by quantitative 5'-RACE with molecular barcodes. TCRdb re-called the 5' RACE reads with MiXCR, one entry per CDR3 protein. Of roughly 230,000 distinct CDR3 sequences in the sample, 15% to 20% were seen once. This clonotype was sampled from a male donor with ankylosing spondylitis or in good health (not recorded which). The source material was blood, either unsorted or a sorted T cell fraction (not recorded which). The chain joins TRBV4-3 to TRBJ1-1; D unclear. The CDR3 coding sequence is TGCGCCAGCAGCCAAGATATTGGGAAGGGTCCGAACACTGAAGCTTTCTTT. This gives the protein CASSQDIGKGPNTEAFF.